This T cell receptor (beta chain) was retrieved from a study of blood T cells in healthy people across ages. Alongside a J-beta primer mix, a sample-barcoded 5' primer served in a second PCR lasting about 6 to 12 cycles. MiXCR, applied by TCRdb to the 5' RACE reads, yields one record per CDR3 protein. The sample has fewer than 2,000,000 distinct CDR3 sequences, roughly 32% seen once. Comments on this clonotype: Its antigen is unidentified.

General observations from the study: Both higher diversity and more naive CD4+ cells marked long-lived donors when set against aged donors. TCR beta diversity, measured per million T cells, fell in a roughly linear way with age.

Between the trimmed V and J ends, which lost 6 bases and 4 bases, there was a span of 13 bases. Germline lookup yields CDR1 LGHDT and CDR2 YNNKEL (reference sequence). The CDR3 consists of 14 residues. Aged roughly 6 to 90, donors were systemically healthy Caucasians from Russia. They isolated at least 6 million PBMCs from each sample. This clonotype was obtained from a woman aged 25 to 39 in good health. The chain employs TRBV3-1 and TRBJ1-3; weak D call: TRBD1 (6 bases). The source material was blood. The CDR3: CASRPQGGGNTIYF. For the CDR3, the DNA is TGTGCCAGCAGGCCACAGGGAGGAGGAAACACCATATATTTT.